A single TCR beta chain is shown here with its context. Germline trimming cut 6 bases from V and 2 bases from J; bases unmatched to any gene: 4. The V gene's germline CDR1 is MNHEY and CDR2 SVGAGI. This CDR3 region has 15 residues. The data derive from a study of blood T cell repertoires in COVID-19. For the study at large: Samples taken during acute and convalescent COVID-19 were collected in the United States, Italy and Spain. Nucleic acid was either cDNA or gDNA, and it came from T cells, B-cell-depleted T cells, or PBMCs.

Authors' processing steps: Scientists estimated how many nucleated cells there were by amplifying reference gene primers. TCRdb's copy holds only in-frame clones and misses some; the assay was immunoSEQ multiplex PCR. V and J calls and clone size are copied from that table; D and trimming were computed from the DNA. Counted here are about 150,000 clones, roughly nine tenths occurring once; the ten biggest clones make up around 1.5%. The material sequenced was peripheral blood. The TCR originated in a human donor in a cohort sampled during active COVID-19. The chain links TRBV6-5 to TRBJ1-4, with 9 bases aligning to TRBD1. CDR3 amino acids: CASRPGQGTNEKLFF. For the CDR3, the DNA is TGTGCCAGCAGACCGGGACAGGGCACTAATGAAAAACTGTTTTTT.